The 18 T cell receptor beta chains given below trace back to one sample, sequenced in a study of shared clonotypes between healthy human individuals. The naive CD8 fraction comprised CD45RO-negative cells positively selected for CCR7 and excluded terminally differentiated effector memory CD45RA+ cells. Assay: immunoSEQ multiplex PCR; the TCRdb copy retains only in-frame clones and omits some. The sample includes hundreds of thousands of clones, about 96% of them seen just once. What was sequenced was naive CD8+ T cells sorted from blood. The receptors were sampled from a woman aged 25 to 39 in good health.

V is TRBV7-8 and J is TRBJ2-5; D is undetermined. The length of the CDR3 is 14 residues. The V gene's germline CDR1 is SGHVS and CDR2 FQNEAQ. V lost 7 bases and J 0 bases, leaving 12 bases between the germline ends. CDR3 sequence (DNA): TGTGCCAGCATCCTCACCCGTAACCAAGAGACCCAGTACTTC. It specifies CASILTRNQETQYF.

With respect to this clone: This specimen includes other DNA sequences encoding the same CDR3. The chain combines TRBV27 with TRBJ2-7; D is uncertain. Germline lookup yields CDR1 MNHEY and CDR2 SMNVEV (reference sequence). The CDR3 has 13 residues. Trimming took 3 bases from V and 2 from J, leaving 8 bases between them. The CDR3 bases are TGTGCCAGCAGTTTTGGCAGCACCTACGAGCAGTACTTC. This gives the protein CASSFGSTYEQYF.

The gene calls are TRBV6-5 and TRBJ1-4; 8 bases align to TRBD1. This CDR3 has 15 residues. With V trimmed by 5 bases and J by 8 bases, 10 bases remained unmatched. Looked up from germline, CDR1 is MNHEY and CDR2 is SVGAGI. The CDR3 reads CASSTLTGDQEKLFF. Written as DNA, the CDR3 is TGTGCCAGCAGTACGCTGACAGGGGATCAAGAAAAACTGTTTTTT.

The chain links TRBV10-2 to TRBJ2-2; D not resolved. The CDR3 is 16 amino acids. Germline lookup yields CDR1 WSHSY and CDR2 SAAADI. Trimming removed 6 bases from V and 7 bases from J, with 21 bases in between. The CDR3 sequence: CASSEGLGNVIGELFF. The CDR3 bases are TGCGCCAGCAGCGAAGGGCTTGGGAACGTGATCGGGGAGCTGTTTTTT.

The V call is TRBV2, the J call TRBJ1-5, with a tentative D call TRBD1 (5 bases). Deletions cut 0 bases from V and 7 bases from J, with 10 bases between. Germline V gene data show CDR1 as SNHLY and CDR2 as FYNNEI. The length of the CDR3 is 14 residues. CDR3 sequence: CASSEALQGQPQHF. In DNA form, the CDR3 reads TGTGCCAGCAGTGAAGCGCTTCAGGGCCAGCCCCAGCATTTT.

This clone has just one count. The chain recombines TRBV28 with TRBJ2-7, with D possibly called TRBD1 or TRBD2 (7 bases each). V lost 6 bases and J 3 bases, leaving 21 bases between the germline ends. This CDR3 has 16 residues. Germline V gives CDR1 MDHEN, CDR2 SYDVKM. In DNA, the CDR3 is TGTGCCAGCAGCCCCCCCGACAGGGAGGGTTACTACGAGCAGTACTTC. It specifies CASSPPDREGYYEQYF. Full variable domain (rest looked up from reference TRBV28 and TRBJ2-7): DVKVTQSSRYLVKRTGEKVFLECVQDMDHENMFWYRQDPGLGLRLIYFSYDVKMKEKGDIPEGYSVSREKKERFSLILESASTNQTSMYLCASSPPDREGYYEQYFGPGTRLTVT.

The chain is built from TRBV27 and TRBJ2-1; TRBD2 aligns across 12 bases. CDR1 and CDR2 (germline): MNHEY, SMNVEV (reference sequence). The CDR3 consists of 15 residues. With V trimmed by 8 bases and J by 2 bases, 4 bases remained unmatched. CDR3 in amino acids: CASGLAGNPYNEQFF. CDR3 DNA: TGTGCCAGCGGACTAGCGGGAAACCCCTACAATGAGCAGTTCTTC.

The gene calls are TRBV28 and TRBJ1-1; D not resolved. Germline CDR1 and CDR2: MDHEN and SYDVKM. V lost 5 bases and J lost 4, with 20 bases in between. This CDR3 is 16 amino acids long. The CDR3 reads CASSHPPEEEGTEAFF. The CDR3 DNA reads as TGTGCCAGCAGTCATCCTCCCGAAGAAGAGGGCACTGAAGCTTTCTTT.

The rearrangement links TRBV5-6 to TRBJ2-7; 7 nucleotides match TRBD1. The ends lost 3 bases at V and 5 bases at J; junction bases unmatched: 2. Germline V gives CDR1 SGHDT, CDR2 YYEEEE. The CDR3 length is 12 residues. The CDR3 DNA sequence: TGTGCCAGCAGCTCGACAGGGAACGAGCAGTACTTC. Translating gives CASSSTGNEQYF.

This clone was observed a single time. The chain combines TRBV20-1 with TRBJ1-4; 10 bases are a match to TRBD1. The CDR3 extends over 9 amino acids. Germline V gene sequence: CDR1 DFQATT, CDR2 SNEGSKA (reference sequence). The J segment lost 17 bases and the V segment lost 6 bases, leaving 3 bases of the junction unmatched. The DNA for the CDR3 is TGCAGTGCCGGGGACAGGGGTTTTTTT. The encoded protein is CSAGDRGFF.

This chain links TRBV29-1 with TRBJ2-7, with 12 bases identical to TRBD2. CDR3 length: 14 amino acids. Trimming cost V 4 bases and J 4 bases; bases outside gene matches: 5. Germline-derived CDR1 and CDR2 are SQVTM and ANQGSEA. The CDR3 DNA follows: TGCAGCGTTGGGATGGGACTAGCGGGTTACGAGCAGTACTTC. Translating it yields CSVGMGLAGYEQYF.

V usage is TRBV25-1 and J usage is TRBJ2-5, with 8 bases fitting TRBD1. The DNA end is more similar to TRBJ2-7, so the J call may be wrong. The germline CDR1 and CDR2 sequences are MGHDK and SYGVNS. The CDR3 length is 14 residues. CDR3 bases: TGTGCCAGCAGGTTGGGGACAGGACCCTACGAGCAGTACTTC. It specifies CASRLGTGPYEQYF.

The chain recombines TRBV2 with TRBJ2-1; 7 nucleotides line up with TRBD1. Trimming cost V 4 bases and J 4 bases; bases outside gene matches: 4. Germline values: CDR1 SNHLY, CDR2 FYNNEI. There are 14 residues in the CDR3. The CDR3 here is CASSGQGLYNEQFF. In nucleotides, the CDR3 is TGTGCCAGCAGTGGACAGGGATTGTACAATGAGCAGTTCTTC.

The gene calls are TRBV10-2 and TRBJ2-7; perhaps TRBD1 as D (5 bases). Trimming removed 10 bases at V and 0 bases at J, with 22 bases between. CDR1 and CDR2 (germline): WSHSY, SAAADI. The CDR3 length is 16 residues. CDR3 in DNA: TGCGCCACCCTCACCTCGTCAGGGTTACCCTCCTACGAGCAGTACTTC. It codes for CATLTSSGLPSYEQYF.

The gene calls are TRBV5-1 and TRBJ1-2, with a possible D match to TRBD1 (6 bases). This CDR3 has 14 residues. The V gene's germline CDR1 is SGHRS and CDR2 YFSETQ. Trimming removed 3 bases at V and 6 bases at J, with 15 bases between. CDR3 amino acids: CASSYTPGGNGYTF. In DNA, the CDR3 is TGCGCCAGCAGCTACACCCCGGGGGGCAATGGCTACACCTTC. The full variable domain, rest sourced from reference TRBV5-1 and TRBJ1-2, is KAGVTQTPRYLIKTRGQQVTLSCSPISGHRSVSWYQQTPGQGLQFLFEYFSETQRNKGNFPGRFSGRQFSNSRSEMNVSTLELGDSALYLCASSYTPGGNGYTFGSGTRLTVV.

The V call is TRBV19, the J call TRBJ2-7; 7 bases map to TRBD2. There are 15 residues in the CDR3. The V gene's germline CDR1 is LNHDA and CDR2 SQIVND (reference sequence). The V and J ends lost 4 bases and 2 bases, in that order; junction bases with no gene match: 8. This CDR3 reads CASSSWLAATYEQYF. CDR3 nucleotides: TGTGCCAGTAGTAGTTGGCTAGCGGCTACCTACGAGCAGTACTTC.

This chain connects TRBV5-8 to TRBJ2-1, with D tentatively TRBD2 (5 bases). Trimming took 0 bases from V and 0 from J, leaving 10 bases between them. Germline V gives CDR1 SGHTS, CDR2 YDEGEE. This CDR3 region has 16 residues. CDR3 nucleotides: TGTGCCAGCAGCTTGGATTTGGGGAGCTCCTACAATGAGCAGTTCTTC. Amino acids: CASSLDLGSSYNEQFF.

Note on this clone: Distinct nucleotide sequences in the sample also encode this CDR3. This rearrangement joins TRBV10-2 to TRBJ2-7; no reliable D call. CDR3 length: 11 residues. V dropped 3 bases and J dropped 0 bases, with 0 bases sitting between them. Germline V lookup: CDR1 WSHSY, CDR2 SAAADI. Here the CDR3 DNA reads TGCGCCAGCAGTGACTCCTACGAGCAGTACTTC. Its translation is CASSDSYEQYF.